One sample yielded the 23 T cell receptor beta chains listed below, sequenced in a study of OX40 agonist ivuxolimab in advanced cancers. Generated by immunoSEQ multiplex PCR, the TCRdb table keeps only in-frame clones and is missing some. Counted here are about 50,000 clones, about 94% occurring once; the ten biggest clones make up approximately 18%. The sequencing used CD4+ or CD8+ T cells sorted from blood, collected in a trial of the OX40 agonist ivuxolimab. Receptors were obtained from an adult with an advanced solid tumor such as melanoma, head and neck, liver or kidney cancer.

The chain recombines TRBV29-1 with TRBJ2-7; a possible D gene is TRBD2 (7 bases). Germline V gene data show CDR1 as SQVTM and CDR2 as ANQGSEA. This CDR3 has 13 residues. V was shortened by 4 bases and J by 4 bases, with 14 bases between the two germline ends. The CDR3 DNA follows: TGCAGCGTTGTAGGGGGGGCTAGTTACGAGCAGTACTTC. Residues: CSVVGGASYEQYF.

The chain has TRBV19 and TRBJ1-5; the D gene is possibly TRBD1 (5 bases). Germline CDR1 reads LNHDA; CDR2 reads SQIVND (reference sequence). The germline V and J ends were trimmed by 3 bases and 5 bases, with 8 bases remaining between them. CDR3 length equals 13 residues. Here the CDR3 DNA reads TGTGCCAGTAGTATTAGGGACCATCAGCCCCAGCATTTT. This gives the protein CASSIRDHQPQHF.

The genes are TRBV9 and TRBJ1-2, with D unclear. The CDR3 has 11 amino acids. V was cut by 3 bases and J by 4 bases, with 4 bases left in between. CDR1 is SGDLS and CDR2 is YYNGEE in the germline V gene. The CDR3 region has the DNA TGTGCCAGCAGCGACAGCTATGGCTACACCTTC. As protein: CASSDSYGYTF.

V and J are TRBV6-5 and TRBJ2-3; 8 nucleotides line up with TRBD1. CDR1 and CDR2 (germline): MNHEY, SVGAGI. This CDR3 is 15 amino acids long. J lost 4 bases, V lost 6 bases, and 9 bases had no gene match. As DNA, the CDR3 is TGTGCCAGCAGCCCCCGGGACAGGAGAGCAGATACGCAGTATTTT. Translation: CASSPRDRRADTQYF.

V and J are TRBV28 and TRBJ1-5; 7 nucleotides line up with TRBD1. From germline, CDR1 is MDHEN and CDR2 SYDVKM. The trim removed 6 bases at V and 3 bases at J, leaving 5 bases unmatched. The CDR3 has 14 amino acids. CDR3 DNA sequence: TGTGCCAGCAGGTACAGGGGAAACAATCAGCCCCAGCATTTT. It is translated as CASRYRGNNQPQHF.

The chain has TRBV9 and TRBJ2-1; unclear D gene. This CDR3 contains 16 residues. Deletions cut 4 bases from V and 0 bases from J, with 14 bases between. Germline V gene data show CDR1 as SGDLS and CDR2 as YYNGEE. The CDR3 coding sequence is TGTGCCAGCAGCCTTAGTCCTGCTTCCTCCTACAATGAGCAGTTCTTC. This gives the protein CASSLSPASSYNEQFF.

The chain uses TRBV9 and TRBJ2-7; TRBD2 matches 11 bases. Trimming removed 0 bases from V and 2 bases from J; junction bases left unmatched: 1. Germline CDR1 SGDLS, CDR2 YYNGEE. CDR3 length equals 15 residues. DNA of the CDR3: TGTGCCAGCAGCGTAGGTAGCGGGAGGGCCTACGAGCAGTACTTC. This translates into CASSVGSGRAYEQYF. The entire variable domain, with the rest obtained from reference TRBV9 and TRBJ2-7, is as follows: DSGVTQTPKHLITATGQRVTLRCSPRSGDLSVYWYQQSLDQGLQFLIQYYNGEERAKGNILERFSAQQFPDLHSELNLSSLELGDSALYFCASSVGSGRAYEQYFGPGTRLTVT.

The chain couples TRBV7-2 to TRBJ2-3; D is unresolved. Germline CDR1 is SGHTA and CDR2 is FQGNSA. V was cut by 5 bases and J by 2 bases, with 11 bases left in between. The length of the CDR3 is 14 residues. CDR3 in DNA: TGTGCCAGCAGCGGCCTGGGGTCCACAGATACGCAGTATTTT. This sequence encodes CASSGLGSTDTQYF.

V gene TRBV30 combines with J gene TRBJ1-1, with D perhaps matching TRBD1 (5 bases). CDR3 size: 13 residues. From germline, CDR1 is GTSNPN and CDR2 SVGIG (reference sequence). Trimming shortened V by 0 bases and J by 3 bases, and 8 bases separated the two germline ends. This CDR3 reads CAWSVGEDTEAFF. The DNA for the CDR3 is TGTGCCTGGAGTGTGGGGGAGGACACTGAAGCTTTCTTT.

V usage is TRBV7-9 and J usage is TRBJ2-7; tentative D call: TRBD2 (6 bases). The length of the CDR3 is 15 residues. The germline V gene has CDR1 SEHNR and CDR2 FQNEAQ (reference sequence). The V end lost 5 bases, the J end lost 7 bases, and 21 bases lay between the germline ends. In DNA form, the CDR3 reads TGTGCCAGCAGCCCCACCGAGACTAGGCGCGGGGAGCAGTACTTC. It is translated as CASSPTETRRGEQYF.

The chain combines TRBV6-5 with TRBJ2-1; D is uncertain. The length of the CDR3 is 16 residues. V was pared by 2 bases and J by 5 bases, with 16 bases between. Germline V gives CDR1 MNHEY, CDR2 SVGAGI. The CDR3 is CASSYGMGERHNEQFF. CDR3 coding DNA: TGTGCCAGCAGTTACGGGATGGGTGAACGGCACAATGAGCAGTTCTTC.

Remarks on this clone: One junction end disagrees with the germline gene, perhaps due to a read error. The gene calls are TRBV7-9 and TRBJ2-3; no reliable D call. Per the germline V gene, CDR1 is SEHNR and CDR2 is FQNEAQ (reference sequence). This CDR3 spans 10 amino acids. Here the CDR3 DNA reads TGTGCCAGCAGCATAGATACGCAGTATTTT. This gives the protein CASSIDTQYF.

The chain uses TRBV7-6 and TRBJ2-1; D is undetermined. The length of the CDR3 is 14 residues. Germline assignment: CDR1 SGHVS and CDR2 FNYEAQ. The V end lost 1 base, the J end lost 8 bases, and 12 bases lay between the germline ends. As DNA, the CDR3 is TGTGCCAGCAGCTTAGAGGCTACCACGGATGAGCAGTTCTTC. The encoded protein is CASSLEATTDEQFF.

The genes are TRBV28 and TRBJ2-7, with 13 bases matching TRBD2. Per germline, CDR1 MDHEN and CDR2 SYDVKM. The CDR3 has 15 amino acids. Trimming cost V 6 bases and J 8 bases; bases outside gene matches: 10. The CDR3 sequence is CASRQTSGRVYKQYF. The CDR3 DNA reads TGTGCCAGCAGGCAAACTAGCGGGAGGGTCTATAAGCAGTACTTC.

In its sample, this clone was seen once. The rearrangement links TRBV4-2 to TRBJ1-1; 7 bases are a match to TRBD1. Per the germline V gene, CDR1 is LGHNA and CDR2 is YNFKEQ. CDR3 length: 16 amino acids. The V segment lost 1 base and the J segment 3 bases; nucleotides outside the gene matches: 8. The CDR3 spells CASSQGTLDRDTEAFF. The CDR3 coding sequence is TGTGCCAGCAGCCAAGGAACCCTTGACAGGGACACTGAAGCTTTCTTT.

V and J are TRBV6-1 and TRBJ1-5, with TRBD1 matching 7 bases. The J segment lost 6 bases and the V segment lost 3 bases, leaving 5 bases of the junction unmatched. Germline loops: CDR1 MNHNS, CDR2 SASEGT. The CDR3 is made up of 14 amino acids. In nucleotides, the CDR3 is TGTGCCAGCAGTGATGATAGGGGGCGTCAGCCCCAGCATTTT. It specifies CASSDDRGRQPQHF.

This chain joins TRBV9 and TRBJ2-7; no definite D call. The ends were cut back, 0 bases at V and 0 bases at J, with 7 bases in the middle. The CDR3 length is 14 residues. CDR1 SGDLS and CDR2 YYNGEE come from the germline V gene. The CDR3 bases are TGTGCCAGCAGCGTAGGACACCACTCCTACGAGCAGTACTTC. Its translation is CASSVGHHSYEQYF. The full variable domain, rest sourced from reference TRBV9 and TRBJ2-7, is DSGVTQTPKHLITATGQRVTLRCSPRSGDLSVYWYQQSLDQGLQFLIQYYNGEERAKGNILERFSAQQFPDLHSELNLSSLELGDSALYFCASSVGHHSYEQYFGPGTRLTVT.

In its sample, this clone was seen once. The rearrangement links TRBV7-3 to TRBJ2-1, with a weak D call TRBD1 (6 bases). CDR3 length: 13 amino acids. V was clipped by 5 bases and J by 8 bases, with 13 bases between them. Germline V gene sequence: CDR1 SGHTA, CDR2 FQGTGA. The CDR3 DNA sequence: TGTGCCAGCAGCCCGACCACAGGGTATGAGCAGTTCTTC. This codes for CASSPTTGYEQFF.

The V gene is TRBV11-2, the J gene TRBJ2-3, with 8 positions matching TRBD1. V was clipped by 8 bases and J by 4 bases; unmatched bases: 5. The CDR3 is 13 amino acids. Germline CDR1 and CDR2: SGHAT and FQNNGV. CDR3 region: CASFTGGADTQYF. CDR3 DNA sequence: TGTGCCAGCTTCACAGGGGGAGCAGATACGCAGTATTTT.

This rearrangement joins TRBV28 to TRBJ1-5, with D possibly matching TRBD1 (5 bases). The CDR3 is 15 residues long. V lost 7 bases and J 8 bases, leaving 21 bases between the germline ends. From germline, CDR1 is MDHEN and CDR2 SYDVKM. CDR3 protein: CASTMRAGLGEPQHF. The CDR3 DNA sequence: TGTGCCAGCACGATGAGGGCCGGTCTAGGGGAGCCCCAGCATTTT.

In this sample, this clone turned up a few times. The chain couples TRBV10-2 to TRBJ2-7; 7 nucleotides line up with TRBD1. J was trimmed by 8 bases and V by 10 bases; bases with no gene match: 8. Germline lookup yields CDR1 WSHSY and CDR2 SAAADI. The CDR3 extends over 11 amino acids. CDR3 amino acids: CATWDSYKQYF. CDR3 DNA sequence: TGCGCCACCTGGGACAGCTATAAGCAGTACTTC.

J is TRBJ2-7 and V is TRBV20-1; 8 bases are a match to TRBD2. Germline lookup yields CDR1 DFQATT and CDR2 SNEGSKA (reference sequence). The CDR3 consists of 10 residues. This chain's CDR3 is CSAGRAEQYF. In nucleotides, the CDR3 is TGCAGCGCCGGGAGGGCCGAGCAGTACTTC.

The CDR3 coding sequence is TGTGCCAGCAGTTTGGGGAACACTGAAGCTTTCTTT. Encoded protein: CASSLGNTEAFF. J is TRBJ1-1 and V is TRBV28, with D unresolved. Germline V gene data show CDR1 as MDHEN and CDR2 as SYDVKM. The CDR3 has 12 residues. V lost 3 bases and J 1 base, leaving 3 bases between the germline ends.